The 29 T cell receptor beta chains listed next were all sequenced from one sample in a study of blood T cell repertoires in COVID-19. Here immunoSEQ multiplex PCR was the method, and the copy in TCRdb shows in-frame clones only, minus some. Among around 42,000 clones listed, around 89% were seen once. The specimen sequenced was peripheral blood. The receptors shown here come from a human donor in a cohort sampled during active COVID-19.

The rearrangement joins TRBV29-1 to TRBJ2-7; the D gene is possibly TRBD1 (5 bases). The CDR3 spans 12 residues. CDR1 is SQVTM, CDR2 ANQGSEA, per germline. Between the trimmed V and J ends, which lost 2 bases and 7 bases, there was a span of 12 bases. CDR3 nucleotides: TGCAGCGTTGAACCGACAGCGCAGGAGCAGTACTTC. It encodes CSVEPTAQEQYF.

The CDR3 protein is CASSAGTAGTDTQYF. The DNA for the CDR3 is TGTGCCAGCAGCGCCGGGACAGCGGGCACAGATACGCAGTATTTT. The chain couples TRBV7-9 to TRBJ2-3, with TRBD1 matching 7 bases. Germline V CDR1 and CDR2: SEHNR, FQNEAQ (reference sequence). The J segment lost 1 base and the V segment lost 5 bases, leaving 6 bases of the junction unmatched. The CDR3 is made up of 15 amino acids.

CDR3 amino acids: CASTSGQLSTEAFF. For the CDR3, the DNA is TGTGCCAGCACCTCGGGACAGTTGAGCACTGAAGCTTTCTTT. V usage is TRBV6-5 and J usage is TRBJ1-1; TRBD1 matches 7 bases. This CDR3 contains 14 residues. Looked up from germline, CDR1 is MNHEY and CDR2 is SVGAGI. V lost 7 bases, J lost 4 bases, and 9 bases stayed unmatched.

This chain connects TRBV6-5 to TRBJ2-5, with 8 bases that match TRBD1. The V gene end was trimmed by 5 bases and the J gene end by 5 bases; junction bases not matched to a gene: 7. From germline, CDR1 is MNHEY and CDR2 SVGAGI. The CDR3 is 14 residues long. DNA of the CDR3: TGTGCCAGCAGTAGACAGGGGCCTAGGGAGACCCAGTACTTC. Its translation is CASSRQGPRETQYF.

The CDR3 sequence: CASSIRTDNSPLHF. The DNA for the CDR3 is TGTGCCAGCTCGATAAGGACAGATAATTCACCCCTCCACTTT. The chain employs TRBV18 and TRBJ1-6; possible D gene TRBD1, 6 bases. In germline, CDR1 is KGHSH, CDR2 LQKENI. The CDR3 extends over 14 amino acids. Trimming stripped 6 bases from V and 5 bases from J, with 11 bases between.

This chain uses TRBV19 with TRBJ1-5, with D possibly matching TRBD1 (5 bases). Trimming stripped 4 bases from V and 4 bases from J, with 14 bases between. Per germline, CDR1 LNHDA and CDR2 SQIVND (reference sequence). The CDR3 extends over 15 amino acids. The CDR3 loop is CASSRNAGQNQPQHF. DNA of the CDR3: TGTGCCAGTAGTAGAAACGCAGGACAAAATCAGCCCCAGCATTTT.

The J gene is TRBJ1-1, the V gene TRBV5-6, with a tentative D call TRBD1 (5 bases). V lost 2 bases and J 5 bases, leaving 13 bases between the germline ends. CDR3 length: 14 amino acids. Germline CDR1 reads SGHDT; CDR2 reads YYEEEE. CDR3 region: CASSFFSRGTEAFF. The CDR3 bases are TGTGCCAGCAGCTTCTTCAGCCGGGGGACTGAAGCTTTCTTT.

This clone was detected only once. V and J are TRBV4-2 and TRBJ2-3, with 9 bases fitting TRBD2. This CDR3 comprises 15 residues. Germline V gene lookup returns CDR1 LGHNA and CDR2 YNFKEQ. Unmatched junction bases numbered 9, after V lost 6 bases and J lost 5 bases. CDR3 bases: TGTGCCAGCAGAAAAAACGTAGCGGGAGTAGATACGCAGTATTTT. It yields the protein CASRKNVAGVDTQYF.

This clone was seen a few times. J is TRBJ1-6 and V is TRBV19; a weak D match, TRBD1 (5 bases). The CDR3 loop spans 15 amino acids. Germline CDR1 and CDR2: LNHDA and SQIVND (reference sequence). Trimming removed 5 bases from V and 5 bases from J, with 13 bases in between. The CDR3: CASSLTVKDNSPLHF. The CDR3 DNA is TGTGCCAGTAGTCTGACAGTGAAGGATAATTCACCCCTCCACTTT. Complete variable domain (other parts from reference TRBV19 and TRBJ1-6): DGGITQSPKYLFRKEGQNVTLSCEQNLNHDAMYWYRQDPGQGLRLIYYSQIVNDFQKGDIAEGYSVSREKKESFPLTVTSAQKNPTAFYLCASSLTVKDNSPLHFGNGTRLTVT.

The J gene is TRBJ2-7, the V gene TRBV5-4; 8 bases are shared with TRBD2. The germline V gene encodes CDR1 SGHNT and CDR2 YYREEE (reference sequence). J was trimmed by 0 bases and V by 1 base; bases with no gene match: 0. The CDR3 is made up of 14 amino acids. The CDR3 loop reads CASSLTSGSYEQYF. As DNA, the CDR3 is TGTGCCAGCAGCTTGACTAGCGGCTCCTACGAGCAGTACTTC. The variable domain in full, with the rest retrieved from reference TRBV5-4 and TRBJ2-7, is ETGVTQSPTHLIKTRGQQVTLRCSSQSGHNTVSWYQQALGQGPQFIFQYYREEENGRGNFPPRFSGLQFPNYSSELNVNALELDDSALYLCASSLTSGSYEQYFGPGTRLTVT.

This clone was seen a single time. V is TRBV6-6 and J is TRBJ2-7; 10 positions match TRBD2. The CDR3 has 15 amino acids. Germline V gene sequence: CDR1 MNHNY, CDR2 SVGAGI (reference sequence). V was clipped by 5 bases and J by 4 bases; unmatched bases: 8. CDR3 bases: TGTGCCAGCAGTCTCACTAGCGGGATTCTTTACGAGCAGTACTTC. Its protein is CASSLTSGILYEQYF.

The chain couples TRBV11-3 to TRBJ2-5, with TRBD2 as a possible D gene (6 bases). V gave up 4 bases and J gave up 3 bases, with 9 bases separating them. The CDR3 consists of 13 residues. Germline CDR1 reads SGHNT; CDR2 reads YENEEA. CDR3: CASSSGLEETQYF. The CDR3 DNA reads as TGTGCCAGCAGCTCGGGACTGGAAGAGACCCAGTACTTC.

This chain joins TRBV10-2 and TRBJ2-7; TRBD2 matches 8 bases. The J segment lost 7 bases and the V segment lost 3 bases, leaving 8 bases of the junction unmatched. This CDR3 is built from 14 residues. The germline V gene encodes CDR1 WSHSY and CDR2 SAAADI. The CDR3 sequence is CASSDYGRVFEQYF. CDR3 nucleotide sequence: TGCGCCAGCAGTGATTACGGGAGGGTCTTTGAGCAGTACTTC.

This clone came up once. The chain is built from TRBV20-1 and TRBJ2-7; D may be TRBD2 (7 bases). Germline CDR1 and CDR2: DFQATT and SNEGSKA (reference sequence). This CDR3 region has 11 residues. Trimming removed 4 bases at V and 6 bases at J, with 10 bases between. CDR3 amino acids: CSATRGGEQYF. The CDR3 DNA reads TGCAGTGCTACAAGGGGGGGCGAGCAGTACTTC.

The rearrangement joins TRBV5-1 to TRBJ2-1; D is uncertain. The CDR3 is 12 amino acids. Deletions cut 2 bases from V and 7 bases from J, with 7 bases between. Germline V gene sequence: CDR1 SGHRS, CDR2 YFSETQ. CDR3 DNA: TGCGCCAGCAGCTTAACTATGAATGAGCAGTTCTTC. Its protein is CASSLTMNEQFF.

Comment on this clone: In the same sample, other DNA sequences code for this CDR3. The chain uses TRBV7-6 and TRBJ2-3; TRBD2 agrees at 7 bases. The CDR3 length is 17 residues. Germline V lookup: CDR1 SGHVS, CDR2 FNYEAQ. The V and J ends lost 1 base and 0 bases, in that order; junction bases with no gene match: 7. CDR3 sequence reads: CASSLVPSGASTDTQYF. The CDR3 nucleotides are TGTGCCAGCAGCTTAGTCCCCAGCGGGGCTAGCACAGATACGCAGTATTTT.

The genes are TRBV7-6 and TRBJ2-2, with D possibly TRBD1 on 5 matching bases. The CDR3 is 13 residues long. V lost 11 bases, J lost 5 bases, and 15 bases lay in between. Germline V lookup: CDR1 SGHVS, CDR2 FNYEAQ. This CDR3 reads CAGSGAWTGELFF. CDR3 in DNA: TGTGCCGGTAGTGGGGCGTGGACCGGGGAGCTGTTTTTT. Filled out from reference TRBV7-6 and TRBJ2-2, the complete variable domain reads GAGVSQSPRYKVTKRGQDVALRCDPISGHVSLYWYRQALGQGPEFLTYFNYEAQQDKSGLPNDRFSAERPEGSISTLTIQRTEQRDSAMYRCAGSGAWTGELFFGEGSRLTVL.

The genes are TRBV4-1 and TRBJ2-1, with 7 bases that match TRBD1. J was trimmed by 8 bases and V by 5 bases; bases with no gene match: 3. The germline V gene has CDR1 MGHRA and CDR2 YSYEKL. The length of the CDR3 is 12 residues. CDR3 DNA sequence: TGCGCCAGCAGCTCAGGGGGTCATGAGCAGTTCTTC. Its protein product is CASSSGGHEQFF.

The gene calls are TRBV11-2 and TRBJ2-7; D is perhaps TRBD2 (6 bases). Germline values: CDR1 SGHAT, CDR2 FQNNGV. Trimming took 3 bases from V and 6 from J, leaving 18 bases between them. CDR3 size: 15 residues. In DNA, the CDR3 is TGTGCCAGCAGCTTTTTGGACTCGGGGGTGGGCGAGCAGTACTTC. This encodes CASSFLDSGVGEQYF.

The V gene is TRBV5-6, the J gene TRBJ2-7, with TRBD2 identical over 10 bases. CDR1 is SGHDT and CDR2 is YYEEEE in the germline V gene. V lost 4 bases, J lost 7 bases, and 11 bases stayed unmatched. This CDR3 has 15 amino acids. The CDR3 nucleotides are TGTGCCAGCAGCCTCTCTAGCGGGAGTAGGTGGGAGCAGTACTTC. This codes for CASSLSSGSRWEQYF.

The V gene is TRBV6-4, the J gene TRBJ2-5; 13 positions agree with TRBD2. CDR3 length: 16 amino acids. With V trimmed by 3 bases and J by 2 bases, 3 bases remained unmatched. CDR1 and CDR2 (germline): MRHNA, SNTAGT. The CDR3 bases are TGTGCCAGCAGTGAGGTGACTAGCGGGGGGCAAGAGACCCAGTACTTC. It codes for CASSEVTSGGQETQYF.

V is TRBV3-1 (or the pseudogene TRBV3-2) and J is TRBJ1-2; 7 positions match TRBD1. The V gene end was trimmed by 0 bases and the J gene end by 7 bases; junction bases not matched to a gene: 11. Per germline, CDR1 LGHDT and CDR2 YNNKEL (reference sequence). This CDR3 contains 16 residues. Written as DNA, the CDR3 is TGTGCCAGCAGCCAAGAAAGACCATACAGGGGTGGTGGCTACACCTTC. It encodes CASSQERPYRGGGYTF.

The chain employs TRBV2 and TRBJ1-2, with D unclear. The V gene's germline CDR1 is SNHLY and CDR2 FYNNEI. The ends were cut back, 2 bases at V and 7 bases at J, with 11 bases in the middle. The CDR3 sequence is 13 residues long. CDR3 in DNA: TGTGCCAGCAGTGAATTGGAACGGGGTGGCTACACCTTC. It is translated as CASSELERGGYTF.

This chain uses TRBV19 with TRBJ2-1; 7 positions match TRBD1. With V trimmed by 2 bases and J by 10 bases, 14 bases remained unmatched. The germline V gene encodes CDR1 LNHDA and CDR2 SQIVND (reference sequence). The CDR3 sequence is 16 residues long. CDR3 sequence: CASSIRDSPYGGEQFF. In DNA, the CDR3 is TGTGCCAGTAGTATAAGGGACAGCCCTTATGGGGGCGAGCAGTTCTTC.

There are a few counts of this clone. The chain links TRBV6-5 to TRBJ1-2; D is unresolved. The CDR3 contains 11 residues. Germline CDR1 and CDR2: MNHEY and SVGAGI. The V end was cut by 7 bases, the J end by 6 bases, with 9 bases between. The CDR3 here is CASIDGNGYTF. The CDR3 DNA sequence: TGTGCCAGCATAGACGGGAATGGCTACACCTTC.

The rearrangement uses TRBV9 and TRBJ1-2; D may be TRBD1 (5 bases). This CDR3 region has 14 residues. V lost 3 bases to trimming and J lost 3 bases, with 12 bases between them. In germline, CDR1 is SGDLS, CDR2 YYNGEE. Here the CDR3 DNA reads TGTGCCAGCAGCGATGTTGGGGGGGACTATGGCTACACCTTC. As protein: CASSDVGGDYGYTF.

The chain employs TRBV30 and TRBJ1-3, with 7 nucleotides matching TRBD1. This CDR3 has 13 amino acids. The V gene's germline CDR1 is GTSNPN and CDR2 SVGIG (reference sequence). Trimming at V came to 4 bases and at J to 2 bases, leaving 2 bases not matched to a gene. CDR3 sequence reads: CAWTGGPGNTIYF. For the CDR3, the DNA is TGTGCCTGGACAGGGGGACCTGGAAACACCATATATTTT.

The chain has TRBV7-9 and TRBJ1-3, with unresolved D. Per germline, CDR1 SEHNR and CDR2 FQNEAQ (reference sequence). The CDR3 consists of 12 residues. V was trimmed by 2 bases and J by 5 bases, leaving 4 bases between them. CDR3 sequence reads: CASSLYRNTIYF. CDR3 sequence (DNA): TGTGCCAGCAGCTTATATAGAAACACCATATATTTT.

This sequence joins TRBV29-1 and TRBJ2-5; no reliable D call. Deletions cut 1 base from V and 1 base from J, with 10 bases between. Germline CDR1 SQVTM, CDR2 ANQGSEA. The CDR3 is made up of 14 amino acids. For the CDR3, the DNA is TGCAGCGTTGAAGGTGGCACCTCCCAAGAGACCCAGTACTTC. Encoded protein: CSVEGGTSQETQYF.